These 7 T cell receptor beta chains came from one sample sequenced in a study of T cell repertoires in cytomegalovirus infection. TCRdb analysed the reads with MiXCR anew, one entry per CDR3 protein. The repertoire consists of roughly 990,000 distinct CDR3 sequences, with around 29% occurring once and the leading ten covering around an eighth. Their antigen targets remain unknown. The source material was cultured CD8+ T cells from PBMCs, sampled from culture after CMV antigen stimulation. The receptors come from a human donor in good health (CMV status not recorded). Some clones in this sample may be carry-over from other donors' samples.

This clonotype was observed at least ten times. The V and J genes are TRBV7-2 and TRBJ1-1; D not certain. This CDR3 spans 17 amino acids. Germline V gene data show CDR1 as SGHTA and CDR2 as FQGNSA. The V end lost 1 base, the J end lost 2 bases, and 17 bases lay between the germline ends. The CDR3, as DNA: TGTGCCAGCAGCTTAGTTGGCATCATACACTTTAACACTGAAGCTTTCTTT. As protein: CASSLVGIIHFNTEAFF.

This clonotype has more than one count but fewer than ten. This chain links TRBV10-2 with TRBJ2-3; 11 positions match TRBD1. CDR1 WSHSY and CDR2 SAAADI come from the germline V gene. The CDR3 runs to 15 residues. V shed 5 bases, J shed 5 bases, and the junction held 6 bases outside the gene matches. The CDR3 DNA reads as TGCGCCAGCAGTCAAGGACAGGGGGCTGGAGATACGCAGTATTTT. Its protein is CASSQGQGAGDTQYF.

Turning to this clonotype: A far larger clone differs by one base, so this is likely a read error. The chain combines TRBV7-6 with TRBJ2-5, with TRBD1 matching 7 bases. CDR1 is SGHVS, CDR2 FNYEAQ, per germline. V was pared by 5 bases and J by 5 bases, with 5 bases of the junction left unmatched. The CDR3 runs 13 residues. CDR3 nucleotide sequence: TGTGCCAGCAGCATAGGGGGCGTGGAGACCCAGTACTTC. Translation: CASSIGGVETQYF.

The chain is built from TRBV10-3 and TRBJ2-1; 7 nucleotides agree with TRBD2. Germline CDR1 is ENHRY and CDR2 is SYGVKD. The V gene end was trimmed by 0 bases and the J gene end by 8 bases; junction bases not matched to a gene: 19. The CDR3 spans 19 residues. CDR3 protein: CAISESGLADPGWFDEQFF. The DNA of the CDR3 is TGTGCCATCAGTGAGTCCGGGCTAGCGGACCCAGGTTGGTTCGATGAGCAGTTCTTC.

This clonotype is a singleton in its sample. V is TRBV28 and J is TRBJ2-7, with D perhaps matching TRBD1 or TRBD2 (5 bases each). The V and J ends lost 0 bases and 5 bases respectively, with 14 bases between them. CDR1 is MDHEN, CDR2 SYDVKM, per germline. CDR3 size: 15 residues. In DNA, the CDR3 is TGTGCCAGCAGTTTATGGGGGGTCAGGCACGACGAGCAGTACGTC. Protein product: CASSLWGVRHDEQYV.

As regards this clonotype: This sequence may be a read error, since a much larger clone differs from it by one base. CDR3 residues: CASSSGTATSYVQYF. CDR3 DNA sequence: TGTGCCAGCAGCTCTGGGACAGCCACCTCCTACGTGCAGTACTTC. This chain uses TRBV7-9 with TRBJ2-7; 7 nucleotides line up with TRBD1. This CDR3 contains 15 residues. CDR1 and CDR2 from the germline V gene are SEHNR and FQNEAQ (reference sequence).

This chain joins TRBV27 and TRBJ1-2; a weak D match, TRBD1 (5 bases). The germline V and J ends were trimmed by 0 bases and 6 bases, with 20 bases remaining between them. The CDR3 is made up of 17 amino acids. Looked up from germline, CDR1 is MNHEY and CDR2 is SMNVEV (reference sequence). The CDR3 protein is CASSLSFSRQYVHGYTF. The CDR3 region has the DNA TGTGCCAGCAGTTTATCCTTTTCCCGACAGTATGTACATGGCTACACCTTC.